One sample yielded the 28 T cell receptor beta chains listed below, sequenced in a study of beta chain features in type 1 diabetes. Their recognized antigens are unknown. The study, taken as a whole, reports: Across all four CD4+ subsets, people with type 1 diabetes showed modestly shorter TCRB CDR3s.

Since all of the isolated RNA was reverse transcribed, expressed TCRB transcripts were what got sequenced. Assay: immunoSEQ multiplex PCR; the TCRdb copy retains only in-frame clones and omits some. The sample holds under 400,000 clones; around 13% are singletons and the top ten take around 0.0099%. Material: naive CD4+ T cells from blood. These receptors all come from a woman under 30 with type 1 diabetes.

Notes on this clone: Additional DNA sequences in this sample encode the identical CDR3. The chain links TRBV9 to TRBJ1-5; D gene uncertain. The CDR3 is 14 residues long. Trimming pared 0 bases from V and 1 base from J, leaving 5 bases between. Germline assignment: CDR1 SGDLS and CDR2 YYNGEE. The CDR3 DNA sequence: TGTGCCAGCAGCGTAGGAGGCAGCAATCAGCCCCAGCATTTT. Protein product: CASSVGGSNQPQHF.

The chain employs TRBV7-2 and TRBJ2-3; TRBD1 agrees at 7 bases. Germline loops: CDR1 SGHTA, CDR2 FQGNSA. With 10 bases clipped from V and 1 base from J, the junction kept 8 bases outside the gene matches. The CDR3 extends over 14 amino acids. The CDR3 DNA reads as TGTGCCACCATGGACAGGCAGGGCACAGATACGCAGTATTTT. Translated: CATMDRQGTDTQYF.

This clone occurred a few times. This chain links TRBV4-3 with TRBJ2-3; D unclear. The V gene's germline CDR1 is LGHNA and CDR2 YSLEER. The V end lost 0 bases, the J end lost 7 bases, and 14 bases lay between the germline ends. This CDR3 comprises 15 residues. CDR3 sequence: CASSQDPGVRHTQYF. DNA for the CDR3: TGCGCCAGCAGCCAAGATCCCGGAGTTCGGCATACGCAGTATTTT.

This clone showed up just a few times. The rearrangement uses TRBV28 and TRBJ1-2; D remains ambiguous. This CDR3 contains 13 residues. With 5 bases removed from V and 5 bases from J, the gap between germline ends came to 12 bases. Germline CDR1 MDHEN, CDR2 SYDVKM. CDR3 sequence reads: CASSGDGRYGYTF. The CDR3 DNA is TGTGCCAGCAGTGGTGACGGGAGATATGGCTACACCTTC.

This chain links TRBV2 with TRBJ2-3; 8 bases line up with TRBD2. Germline V gene lookup returns CDR1 SNHLY and CDR2 FYNNEI. V gave up 8 bases and J gave up 3 bases; unmatched junction bases: 7. The CDR3 runs to 14 residues. The CDR3 protein is CASATSGPTDTQYF. In nucleotides, the CDR3 is TGTGCCAGCGCCACTAGCGGCCCGACAGATACGCAGTATTTT.

The V gene is TRBV20-1, the J gene TRBJ1-4, with D hard to call. Trimming removed 5 bases from V and 12 bases from J, with 10 bases in between. The CDR3 sequence is 10 residues long. Germline CDR1 DFQATT, CDR2 SNEGSKA (reference sequence). DNA of the CDR3: TGCAGTGCTCTTGACACAGAACTGTTTTTT. It yields the protein CSALDTELFF.

The chain couples TRBV29-1 to TRBJ1-2; a possible D gene is TRBD1 (6 bases). V lost 7 bases and J 6 bases, leaving 18 bases between the germline ends. Looked up from germline, CDR1 is SQVTM and CDR2 is ANQGSEA. The CDR3 loop spans 13 amino acids. The CDR3 coding sequence is TGCAGCGGTTACTCCGGGACACGTGATGGCTACACCTTC. Amino acid sequence: CSGYSGTRDGYTF.

This clone has a handful of counts. The J gene is TRBJ2-5, the V gene TRBV7-2; TRBD1 matches 9 bases. CDR3 length equals 14 residues. V shed 7 bases and J 5 bases; nucleotides not matched to a gene: 8. Germline lookup yields CDR1 SGHTA and CDR2 FQGNSA. The CDR3 spells CASTEDRGWETQYF. The CDR3 DNA is TGTGCCAGCACCGAGGACAGGGGATGGGAGACCCAGTACTTC.

This chain connects TRBV6-5 to TRBJ1-2; TRBD1 is a possible D gene (5 bases). The CDR3 contains 12 residues. Germline V gives CDR1 MNHEY, CDR2 SVGAGI. Trimming took 6 bases from V and 6 from J, leaving 11 bases between them. The CDR3 region is CASRMRDDGYTF. CDR3 DNA sequence: TGTGCCAGCAGAATGCGGGACGATGGCTACACCTTC.

As for this clone: One end of the junction fails to match germline, which may point to a read error. The chain couples TRBV5-1 to TRBJ1-1; D is perhaps TRBD1 (5 bases). This CDR3 has 13 amino acids. Looked up from germline, CDR1 is SGHRS and CDR2 is YFSETQ. This CDR3 reads CASRLAGDLEAFF. The CDR3 bases are TGCGCCAGCAGATTGGCGGGGGACCTTGAAGCTTTCTTT.

This clone was seen a handful of times. This chain links TRBV7-9 with TRBJ2-5, with TRBD1 matching over 7 bases. Germline V gives CDR1 SEHNR, CDR2 FQNEAQ (reference sequence). The J segment lost 2 bases and the V segment lost 4 bases, leaving 1 base of the junction unmatched. This CDR3 is 13 amino acids long. DNA for the CDR3: TGTGCCAGCAGCTGGGGACAGCAAGAGACCCAGTACTTC. Amino acids: CASSWGQQETQYF.

This clone turned up a few times. This chain connects TRBV6-6 to TRBJ1-1, with a possible D match to TRBD1 (6 bases). The CDR3 has 12 amino acids. Trimming removed 6 bases at V and 7 bases at J, with 12 bases between. CDR1 and CDR2 from the germline V gene are MNHNY and SVGAGI (reference sequence). CDR3 loop: CASRTRGGEAFF. In DNA form, the CDR3 reads TGTGCCAGCAGAACTCGAGGGGGTGAAGCTTTCTTT.

The chain employs TRBV7-8 and TRBJ1-2, with TRBD1 matching 7 bases. Germline CDR1 SGHVS, CDR2 FQNEAQ. CDR3 length: 13 amino acids. V dropped 4 bases and J dropped 2; count of bases not matched to a gene: 1. CDR3 amino acids: CASSSGQNYGYTF. DNA of the CDR3: TGTGCCAGCAGCTCGGGACAGAACTATGGCTACACCTTC.

The gene calls are TRBV29-1 and TRBJ2-4; 8 nucleotides match TRBD2. This CDR3 comprises 12 residues. Germline loops: CDR1 SQVTM, CDR2 ANQGSEA. The ends lost 7 bases at V and 7 bases at J; junction bases unmatched: 6. CDR3 bases: TGCAGCGCGGAAGCGGGAGAGAACATTCAGTACTTC. Its protein product is CSAEAGENIQYF.

This clone was observed a handful of times. This chain connects TRBV5-5 to TRBJ2-7; 7 nucleotides match TRBD1. This CDR3 spans 15 amino acids. The J segment lost 5 bases and the V segment lost 4 bases, leaving 12 bases of the junction unmatched. Germline CDR1 SGHKS, CDR2 YYEKEE (reference sequence). Here the CDR3 DNA reads TGTGCCAGCAGCCATTTCGAGGGGGCTGTCCACGAGCAGTACTTC. It translates to CASSHFEGAVHEQYF.

This clone was counted only a few times. The chain couples TRBV7-9 to TRBJ2-1, with D possibly TRBD2 on 6 matching bases. Germline loops: CDR1 SEHNR, CDR2 FQNEAQ (reference sequence). Between the trimmed V and J ends, which lost 6 bases and 7 bases, there was a span of 16 bases. The CDR3 covers 14 residues. The CDR3 reads CASSRGGTGNEQFF. CDR3 nucleotides: TGTGCCAGCAGTAGGGGCGGGACTGGGAATGAGCAGTTCTTC.

V gene TRBV28 combines with J gene TRBJ2-5; tentatively, D is TRBD2 (5 bases). Germline-derived CDR1 and CDR2 are MDHEN and SYDVKM. This CDR3 region has 14 residues. Trimming removed 6 bases at V and 0 bases at J, with 11 bases between. The CDR3 is CASSAGMNQETQYF. The CDR3 nucleotides are TGTGCCAGCAGCGCCGGGATGAACCAAGAGACCCAGTACTTC.

This chain links TRBV4-1 with TRBJ2-1; a possible D gene is TRBD2 (5 bases). V lost 3 bases and J 6 bases, leaving 24 bases between the germline ends. Looked up from germline, CDR1 is MGHRA and CDR2 is YSYEKL. The CDR3 extends over 18 amino acids. Here the CDR3 reads CASSHPRGFPSSGNEQFF. The CDR3 bases are TGCGCCAGCAGCCATCCTAGAGGCTTCCCCTCAAGCGGCAATGAGCAGTTCTTC.

J is TRBJ1-2 and V is TRBV7-2, with D hard to call. Trimming left V 6 bases short and J 0 bases short, with 17 bases between. CDR3 length: 16 amino acids. From germline, CDR1 is SGHTA and CDR2 FQGNSA. The CDR3 region has the DNA TGTGCCAGCAGTCGGACCCGGGATCCATCTAACTATGGCTACACCTTC. It codes for CASSRTRDPSNYGYTF.

The chain recombines TRBV4-3 with TRBJ1-6, with D unclear. This CDR3 is 15 amino acids long. V was pared by 1 base and J by 10 bases, with 14 bases between. CDR1 and CDR2 (germline): LGHNA, YSLEER. CDR3 sequence (DNA): TGCGCCAGCAGCCAAGGAGGTTCGGTTCGGTCACCCCTCCACTTT. This translates into CASSQGGSVRSPLHF.

This clone was counted between two and nine times. The chain recombines TRBV29-1 with TRBJ1-1, with unresolved D. Germline V gives CDR1 SQVTM, CDR2 ANQGSEA. Trimming removed 4 bases from V and 5 bases from J, with 5 bases in between. The CDR3 totals 10 residues. This CDR3 reads CSVAGTEAFF. CDR3 nucleotides: TGCAGCGTTGCGGGAACTGAAGCTTTCTTT.

The V and J genes are TRBV9 and TRBJ1-3; 8 bases map to TRBD1. The CDR3 runs 14 residues. Germline CDR1 is SGDLS and CDR2 is YYNGEE. Trimming at V came to 3 bases and at J to 3 bases, leaving 2 bases not matched to a gene. The CDR3 region has the DNA TGTGCCAGCAGCGCCGACAGGGGTGGAAACACCATATATTTT. It translates to CASSADRGGNTIYF.

The gene calls are TRBV18 and TRBJ2-7, with 11 bases that match TRBD2. The CDR3 is 17 amino acids. The J segment lost 2 bases and the V segment lost 0 bases, leaving 6 bases of the junction unmatched. Germline V gene data show CDR1 as KGHSH and CDR2 as LQKENI. The CDR3 sequence: CASSPPPLAGGTYEQYF. In DNA, the CDR3 is TGTGCCAGCTCACCACCGCCCCTAGCGGGGGGCACCTACGAGCAGTACTTC. Supplemented by reference TRBV18 and TRBJ2-7, the full variable domain reads NAGVMQNPRHLVRRRGQEARLRCSPMKGHSHVYWYRQLPEEGLKFMVYLQKENIIDESGMPKERFSAEFPKEGPSILRIQQVVRGDSAAYFCASSPPPLAGGTYEQYFGPGTRLTVT.

This clone has a handful of counts. The chain couples TRBV5-1 to TRBJ1-1; D is possibly TRBD1 (5 bases). With 0 bases removed from V and 1 base from J, the gap between germline ends came to 13 bases. Germline V lookup: CDR1 SGHRS, CDR2 YFSETQ. The CDR3 contains 16 residues. This CDR3 is CASSLALGGANTEAFF. The CDR3 DNA is TGCGCCAGCAGCTTGGCCCTAGGTGGGGCGAACACTGAAGCTTTCTTT. The full variable domain, in which reference TRBV5-1 and TRBJ1-1 provide the parts outside the CDR3, is KAGVTQTPRYLIKTRGQQVTLSCSPISGHRSVSWYQQTPGQGLQFLFEYFSETQRNKGNFPGRFSGRQFSNSRSEMNVSTLELGDSALYLCASSLALGGANTEAFFGQGTRLTVV.

The sample holds a few counts of this clone. V and J are TRBV29-1 and TRBJ2-3; D is undetermined. Trimming shortened V by 5 bases and J by 2 bases, and 8 bases separated the two germline ends. CDR1 and CDR2 (germline): SQVTM, ANQGSEA. This CDR3 region has 12 residues. CDR3 region: CSVREITDTQYF. The CDR3 bases are TGCAGCGTTCGTGAGATCACAGATACGCAGTATTTT.

This clone has only a few counts. J is TRBJ1-2 and V is TRBV6-5; 9 positions agree with TRBD1. The length of the CDR3 is 14 residues. The J segment lost 5 bases and the V segment lost 4 bases, leaving 5 bases of the junction unmatched. Germline V gene sequence: CDR1 MNHEY, CDR2 SVGAGI. CDR3 sequence: CASSSWDRAYGYTF. DNA of the CDR3: TGTGCCAGCAGTTCATGGGACAGGGCATATGGCTACACCTTC.

The V and J genes are TRBV27 and TRBJ2-7, with D possibly TRBD2 on 6 matching bases. In germline, CDR1 is MNHEY, CDR2 SMNVEV (reference sequence). The germline V and J ends were trimmed by 2 bases and 5 bases, with 13 bases remaining between them. This CDR3 is 14 amino acids long. The CDR3 loop is CASSLQGGRDEQYF. The DNA for the CDR3 is TGTGCCAGCAGTTTACAGGGAGGTCGGGACGAGCAGTACTTC.

Only a few counts were recorded for this clone. The rearrangement links TRBV23-1 to TRBJ2-2, with D possibly TRBD1 on 6 matching bases. TRBV23-1 is filed as an ORF, its function uncertain. V gave up 4 bases and J gave up 4 bases, with 13 bases separating them. This CDR3 region has 15 residues. CDR3 sequence (DNA): TGCGCCAGCAGTCCACAGCCGGACAGCACCGGGGAGCTGTTTTTT. It encodes CASSPQPDSTGELFF.